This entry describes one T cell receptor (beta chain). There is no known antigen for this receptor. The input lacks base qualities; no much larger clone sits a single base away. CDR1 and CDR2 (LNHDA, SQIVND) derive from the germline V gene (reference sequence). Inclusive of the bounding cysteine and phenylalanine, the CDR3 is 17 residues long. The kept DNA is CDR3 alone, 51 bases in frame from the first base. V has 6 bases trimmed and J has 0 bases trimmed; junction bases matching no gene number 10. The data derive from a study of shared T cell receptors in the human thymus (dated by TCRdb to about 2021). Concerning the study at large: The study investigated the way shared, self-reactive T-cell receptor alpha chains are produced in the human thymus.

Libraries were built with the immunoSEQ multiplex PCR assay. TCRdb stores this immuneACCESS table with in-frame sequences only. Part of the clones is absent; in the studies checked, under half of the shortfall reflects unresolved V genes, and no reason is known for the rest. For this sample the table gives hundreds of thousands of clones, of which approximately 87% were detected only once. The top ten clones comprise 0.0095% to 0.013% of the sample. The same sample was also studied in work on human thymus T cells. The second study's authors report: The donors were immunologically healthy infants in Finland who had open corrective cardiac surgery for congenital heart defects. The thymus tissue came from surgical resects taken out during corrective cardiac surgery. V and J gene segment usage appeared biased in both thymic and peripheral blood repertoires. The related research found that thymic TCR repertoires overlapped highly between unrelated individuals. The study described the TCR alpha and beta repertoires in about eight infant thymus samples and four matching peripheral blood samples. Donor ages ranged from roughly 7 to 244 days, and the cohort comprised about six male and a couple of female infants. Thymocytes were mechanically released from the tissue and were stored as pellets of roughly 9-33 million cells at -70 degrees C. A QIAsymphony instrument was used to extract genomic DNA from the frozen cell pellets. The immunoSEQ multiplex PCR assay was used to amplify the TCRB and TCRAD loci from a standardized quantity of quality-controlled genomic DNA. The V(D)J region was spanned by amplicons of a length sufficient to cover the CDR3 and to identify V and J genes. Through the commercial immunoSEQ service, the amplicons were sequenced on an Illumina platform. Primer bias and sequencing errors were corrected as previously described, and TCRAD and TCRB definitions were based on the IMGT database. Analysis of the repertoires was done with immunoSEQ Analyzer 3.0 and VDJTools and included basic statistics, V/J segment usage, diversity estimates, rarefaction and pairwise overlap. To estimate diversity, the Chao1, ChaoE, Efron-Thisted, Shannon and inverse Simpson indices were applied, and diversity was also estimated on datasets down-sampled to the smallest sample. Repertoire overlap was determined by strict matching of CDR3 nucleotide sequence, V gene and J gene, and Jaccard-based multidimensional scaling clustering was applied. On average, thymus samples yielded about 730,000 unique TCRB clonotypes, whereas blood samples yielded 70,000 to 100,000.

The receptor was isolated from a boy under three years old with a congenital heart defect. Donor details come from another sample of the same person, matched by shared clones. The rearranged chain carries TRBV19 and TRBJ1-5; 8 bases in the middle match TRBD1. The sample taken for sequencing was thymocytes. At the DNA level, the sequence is TGTGCCAGTAGAGGGAACAGGGGGGATCATAGCAATCAGCCCCAGCATTTT. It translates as CASRGNRGDHSNQPQHF.